The clone carrying this T cell receptor beta chain is categorized as medium-sized. Other DNA sequences from this sample encode an identical CDR3 as well. This specimen comes from a study of shared clonotypes between healthy human individuals. Sequenced by immunoSEQ multiplex PCR; TCRdb stores in-frame clones only, minus some. The sample holds 400,000 to 550,000 clones, about 80% seen once. Sequences were obtained from PBMCs. This TCR was recovered from a woman aged 35 to 49 in good health. Some clones in this sample may be carry-over from other donors' samples.

Here the CDR3 DNA reads TGTGCCAGCGGGACACTTAGCAATCAGCCCCAGCATTTT. This codes for CASGTLSNQPQHF. The V and J genes are TRBV2 and TRBJ1-5, with a tentative D call TRBD1 (6 bases). CDR1 SNHLY and CDR2 FYNNEI come from the germline V gene. The CDR3 loop spans 13 amino acids. The ends were cut back, 8 bases at V and 0 bases at J, with 8 bases in the middle.